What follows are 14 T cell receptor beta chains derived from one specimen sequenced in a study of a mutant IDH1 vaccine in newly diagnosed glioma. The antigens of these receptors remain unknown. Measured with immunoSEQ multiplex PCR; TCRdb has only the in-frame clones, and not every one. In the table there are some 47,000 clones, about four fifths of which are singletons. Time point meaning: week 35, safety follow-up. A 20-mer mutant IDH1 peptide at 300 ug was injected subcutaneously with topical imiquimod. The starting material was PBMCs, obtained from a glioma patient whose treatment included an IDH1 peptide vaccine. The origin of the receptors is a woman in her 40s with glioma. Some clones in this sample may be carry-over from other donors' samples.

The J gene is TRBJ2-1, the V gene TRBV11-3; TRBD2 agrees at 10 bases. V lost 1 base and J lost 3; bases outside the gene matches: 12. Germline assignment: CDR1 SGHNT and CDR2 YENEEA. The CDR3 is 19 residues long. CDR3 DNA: TGTGCCAGCAGCTTAGGGTGGGCTAGCGGGAGCCTTGACTACAATGAGCAGTTCTTC. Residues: CASSLGWASGSLDYNEQFF.

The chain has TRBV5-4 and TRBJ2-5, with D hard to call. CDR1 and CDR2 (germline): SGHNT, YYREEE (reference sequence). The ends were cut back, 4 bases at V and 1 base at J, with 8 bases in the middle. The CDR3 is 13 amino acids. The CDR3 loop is CASSPPTQETQYF. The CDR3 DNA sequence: TGTGCCAGCAGCCCCCCAACCCAAGAGACCCAGTACTTC.

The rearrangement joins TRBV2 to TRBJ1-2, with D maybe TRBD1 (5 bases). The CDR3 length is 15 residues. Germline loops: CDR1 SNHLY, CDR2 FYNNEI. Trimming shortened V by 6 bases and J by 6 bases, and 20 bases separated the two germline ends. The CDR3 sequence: CASSVLLGGIDGYTF. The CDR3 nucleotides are TGTGCCAGCAGCGTACTCCTCGGGGGAATCGATGGCTACACCTTC.

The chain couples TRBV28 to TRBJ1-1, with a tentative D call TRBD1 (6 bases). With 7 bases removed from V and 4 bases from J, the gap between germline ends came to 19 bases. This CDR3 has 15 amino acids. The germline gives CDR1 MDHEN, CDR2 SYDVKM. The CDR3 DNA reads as TGTGCCAGCACCTTGGCGGCACAGGGAGGCACTGAAGCTTTCTTT. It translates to CASTLAAQGGTEAFF.

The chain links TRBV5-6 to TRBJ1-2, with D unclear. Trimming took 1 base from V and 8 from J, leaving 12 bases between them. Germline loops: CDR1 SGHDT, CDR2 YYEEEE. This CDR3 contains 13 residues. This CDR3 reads CASSLTEGGGYTF. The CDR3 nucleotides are TGTGCCAGCAGCTTGACAGAGGGTGGAGGCTACACCTTC.

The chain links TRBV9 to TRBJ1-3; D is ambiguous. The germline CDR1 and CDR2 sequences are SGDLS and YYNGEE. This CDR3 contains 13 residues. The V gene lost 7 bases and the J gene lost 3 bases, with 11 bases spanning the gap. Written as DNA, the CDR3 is TGTGCCAGCCGATCGACGGATGGAAACACCATATATTTT. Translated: CASRSTDGNTIYF.

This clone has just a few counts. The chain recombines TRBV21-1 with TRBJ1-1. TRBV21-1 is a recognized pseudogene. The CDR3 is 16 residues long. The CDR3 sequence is CASGEKSARLRTEAFF. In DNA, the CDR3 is TGTGCCAGCGGAGAAAAATCGGCACGGTTGAGGACTGAAGCTTTCTTT.

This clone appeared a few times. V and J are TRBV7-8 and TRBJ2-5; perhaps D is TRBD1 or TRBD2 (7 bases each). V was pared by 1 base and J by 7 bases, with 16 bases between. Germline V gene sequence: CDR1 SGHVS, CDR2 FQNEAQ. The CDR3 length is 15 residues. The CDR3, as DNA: TGTGCCAGCAGCTTAGAGGGGGCGGGGAGGGGGACCCAGTACTTC. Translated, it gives CASSLEGAGRGTQYF.

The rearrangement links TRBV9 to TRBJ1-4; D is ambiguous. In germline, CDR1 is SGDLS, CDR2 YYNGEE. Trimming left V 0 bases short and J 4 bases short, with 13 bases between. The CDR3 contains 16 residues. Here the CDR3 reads CASSVARGQNNEKLFF. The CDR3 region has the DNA TGTGCCAGCAGCGTAGCGAGAGGGCAGAATAATGAAAAACTGTTTTTT.

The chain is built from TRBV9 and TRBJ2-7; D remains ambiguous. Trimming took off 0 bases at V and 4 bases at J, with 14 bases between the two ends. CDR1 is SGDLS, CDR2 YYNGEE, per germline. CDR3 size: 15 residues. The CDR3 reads CASSVAVGPIYEQYF. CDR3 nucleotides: TGTGCCAGCAGCGTAGCTGTAGGGCCCATTTACGAGCAGTACTTC.

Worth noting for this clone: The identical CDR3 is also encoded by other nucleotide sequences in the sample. The CDR3 loop is CASSYLGNTEAFF. For the CDR3, the DNA is TGTGCCAGCAGTTACCTGGGGAACACTGAAGCTTTCTTT. The chain recombines TRBV6-5 with TRBJ1-1, with no clear D. This CDR3 region has 13 residues. Germline assignment: CDR1 MNHEY and CDR2 SVGAGI. The V and J ends lost 2 bases and 1 base respectively, with 5 bases between them.

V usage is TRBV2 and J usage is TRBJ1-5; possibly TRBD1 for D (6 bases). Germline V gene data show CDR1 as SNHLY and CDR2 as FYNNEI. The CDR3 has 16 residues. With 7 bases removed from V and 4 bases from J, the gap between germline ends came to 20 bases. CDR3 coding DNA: TGTGCCAGCACCCTCGACCGAGGCAGGGGAAATCAGCCCCAGCATTTT. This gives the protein CASTLDRGRGNQPQHF.

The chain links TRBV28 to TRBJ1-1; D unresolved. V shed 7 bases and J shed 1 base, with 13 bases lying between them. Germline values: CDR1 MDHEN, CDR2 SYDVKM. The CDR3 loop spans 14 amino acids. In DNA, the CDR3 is TGTGCCAGCACCTCCGGCGGGCAGAACACTGAAGCTTTCTTT. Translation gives CASTSGGQNTEAFF.

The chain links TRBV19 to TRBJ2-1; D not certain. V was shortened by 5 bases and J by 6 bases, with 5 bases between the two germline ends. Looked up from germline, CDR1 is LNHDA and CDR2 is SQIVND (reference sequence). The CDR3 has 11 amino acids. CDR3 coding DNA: TGTGCCAGTAGTTTCGCCAATGAGCAGTTCTTC. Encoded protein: CASSFANEQFF.